These T cell receptor beta chains were read from a single sample in a study of breast tumors, draining lymph nodes, adjacent tissues. In TCRdb, the multiplex PCR reads were re-called with MiXCR into one record per CDR3 protein. The data contain about 200,000 distinct CDR3 sequences, around 33% of them singletons. The sequenced material came from axillary lymph node tissue. These receptor sequences come from a female donor with breast cancer. Some clones in this sample may be carry-over from other donors' samples. CDR3s include the opening cysteine and the closing phenylalanine or tryptophan. A D gene is named only where the DNA matches it firmly. Only some rows state a clone size, as once, few, many or a class for expanded clones.

CDR3	DNA	V	J	size	D
CSARETNSPLHF	TGCAGTGCTAGGGAGACGAATTCACCCCTCCACTTT	TRBV20-1	TRBJ1-6	many	NA
CAWSVLGQMGEQYF	TGTGCCTGGAGTGTACTGGGACAGATGGGCGAGCAGTACTTC	TRBV30	TRBJ2-7	many	TRBD1
CSLDGGGGQTETQYF	TGCAGCTTGGATGGTGGTGGGGGACAGACAGAGACCCAGTACTTC	TRBV29-1	TRBJ2-5	NA	TRBD1
CSAQGGQQETQYF	TGCAGTGCTCAAGGGGGCCAACAAGAGACCCAGTACTTC	TRBV20-1	TRBJ2-5	many	TRBD1
CASSRGGERSPLHF	TGTGCCAGCAGCCGAGGGGGAGAGCGATCACCCCTCCACTTT	TRBV12-3/TRBV12-4	TRBJ1-6	many	NA
CASSPPAGVPYNEQFF	TGTGCCAGCTCCCCACCAGCGGGAGTCCCCTACAATGAGCAGTTCTTC	TRBV18	TRBJ2-1	few	TRBD2
CASSIQGF	TGTGCCAGCAGTATACAGGGTTTT	TRBV2	TRBJ1-4	NA	NA
CASSLLYRGSGHTF	TGTGCCAGCAGTTTGTTGTACAGGGGCAGCGGCCACACCTTC	TRBV12-3/TRBV12-4	TRBJ1-2	once	TRBD1
CASSARKGYVGTNEKLFF	TGTGCCAGCAGTGCCCGAAAGGGGTACGTTGGAACTAATGAAAAACTGTTTTTT	TRBV13	TRBJ1-4	once	NA
CASSMDRGPGYTF	TGTGCCAGTAGTATGGACAGGGGGCCTGGCTACACCTTC	TRBV19	TRBJ1-2	many	TRBD1
CASRATLNTEAFF	TGTGCCAGCAGGGCGACACTGAACACTGAAGCTTTCTTT	TRBV12-3/TRBV12-4	TRBJ1-1	NA	NA
CATSLEVGPYNSPLHF	TGTGCAACCAGCTTAGAGGTCGGCCCCTATAATTCACCCCTCCACTTT	TRBV11-2	TRBJ1-6	once	NA
CASSRIGQGNTGELFF	TGTGCCAGCAGCCGAATCGGACAGGGGAACACCGGGGAGCTGTTTTTT	TRBV9	TRBJ2-2	once	TRBD1
CSAPLDRTYEQYF	TGCAGTGCTCCCTTGGACAGAACCTACGAGCAGTACTTC	TRBV20-1	TRBJ2-7	many	NA
CASSGGGTNNEQFF	TGCGCCAGCAGTGGGGGCGGTACGAACAATGAGCAGTTCTTC	TRBV5-1	TRBJ2-1	many	NA
CASGREGSGQPQHF	TGTGCCAGCGGGCGGGAGGGGTCGGGCCAGCCCCAGCATTTT	TRBV12-3/TRBV12-4	TRBJ1-5	NA	NA
CASGSPGGAEPQHF	TGTGCCAGCGGCTCCCCCGGGGGCGCGGAGCCCCAGCATTTT	TRBV5-5	TRBJ1-5	NA	NA
CASSLRVVRDSNSGNTIYF	TGTGCCAGCAGCTTACGTGTAGTCAGGGACAGTAACTCTGGAAACACCATATATTTT	TRBV7-9	TRBJ1-3	NA	TRBD1